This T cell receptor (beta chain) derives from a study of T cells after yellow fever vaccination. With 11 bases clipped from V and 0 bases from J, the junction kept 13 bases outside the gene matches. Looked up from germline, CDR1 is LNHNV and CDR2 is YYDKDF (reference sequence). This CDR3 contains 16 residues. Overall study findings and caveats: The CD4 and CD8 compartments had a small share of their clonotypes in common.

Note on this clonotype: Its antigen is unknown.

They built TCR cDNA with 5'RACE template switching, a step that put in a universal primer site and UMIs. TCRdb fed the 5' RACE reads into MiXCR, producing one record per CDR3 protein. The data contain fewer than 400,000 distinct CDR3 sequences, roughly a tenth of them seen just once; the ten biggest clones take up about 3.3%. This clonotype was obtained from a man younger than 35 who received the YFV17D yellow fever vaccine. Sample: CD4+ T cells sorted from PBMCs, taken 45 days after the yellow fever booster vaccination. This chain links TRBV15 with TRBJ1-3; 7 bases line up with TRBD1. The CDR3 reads CASSRQGASSGNTIYF. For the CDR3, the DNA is TGTGCCTCCTCAAGACAGGGAGCTAGCTCTGGAAACACCATATATTTT.